This is a list of T cell receptor beta chains from one sample in a study of early stage breast cancer tumors. Profiled with immunoSEQ multiplex PCR; TCRdb holds only in-frame clones, not every one. The sample contains 25,000 to 30,000 clones, about 70% of which appear only once. The sequencing input was blood. These receptor sequences come from a person aged 45-60 years with breast cancer. Both conserved end residues are part of each CDR3. A D gene is named only where the DNA matches it firmly. Clone size is stated in some rows and not others, as once, few, many or a class when expanded.

J gene | clone size | D gene | V gene | CDR3 DNA | CDR3 protein
TRBJ2-5 | once | NA | TRBV21-1 | TGTGCCAGCAGCAAAGCGCTGGGTATCCGAGAGACCCAGTACTTC | CASSKALGIRETQYF
TRBJ2-7 | NA | NA | TRBV5-6 | TGTGCCAGCAGCCCTGAGACAGGCATCGACGAGCAGTACTTC | CASSPETGIDEQYF
TRBJ2-6 | NA | NA | TRBV7-3 | TGTGCCAGCAGCTTATCCGGGGGTTCTGGGGCCAACGTCCTGACTTTC | CASSLSGGSGANVLTF
TRBJ2-5 | NA | NA | TRBV7-9 | TGTGCCAGCAGCTTAGCGGTACAGCCGGGCAGGTCGGAGACCCAGTACTTC | CASSLAVQPGRSETQYF
TRBJ2-3 | NA | NA | TRBV30 | TGTGCCTGGAGTCCCCCCGGGCGCACAGATACGCAGTATTTT | CAWSPPGRTDTQYF
TRBJ2-7 | NA | TRBD2 | TRBV10-2 | TGCGCCAGCAGTGATCGGACTAGCGGGAGCTCCTACGAGCAGTACTTC | CASSDRTSGSSYEQYF
TRBJ1-3 | NA | NA | TRBV6-5 | TGTGCCAGCAGTTACTCGATGGCAGGGGCTGGAAACACCATATATTTT | CASSYSMAGAGNTIYF
TRBJ2-5 | NA | NA | TRBV7-6 | TGTGCCAGCAGTCTTCTAGCGCCCCAAGAGACCCAGTACTTC | CASSLLAPQETQYF
TRBJ2-1 | NA | TRBD2 | TRBV7-3 | TGTGCCAGCAGCTTTCGAGGGGCGGGAGGGGATTCATATGAGCAGTTCTTC | CASSFRGAGGDSYEQFF
TRBJ1-2 | few | TRBD1 | TRBV5-1 | TGCGCCAGCAGCTCCACCGGGACAGGGCACTATGGCTACACCTTC | CASSSTGTGHYGYTF
TRBJ2-7 | few | NA | TRBV5-1 | TGCGCCAGCAGCTTGGCCGGGGGAAGCTACGAGCAGTACTTC | CASSLAGGSYEQYF
TRBJ2-7 | NA | TRBD1 | TRBV18 | TGTGCCAGCTCAATCAACAGGGGGGAGGTCTACGAGCAGTACTTC | CASSINRGEVYEQYF
TRBJ1-1 | few | NA | TRBV5-4 | TGTGCCAGCAGCTTGTCGCATAACACTGAAGCTTTCTTT | CASSLSHNTEAFF
TRBJ1-5 | few | NA | TRBV7-3 | TGTGCCAGCAGCTTAGGTAGCGACACGCCGGCTTTT | CASSLGSDTPAF
TRBJ1-1 | NA | NA | TRBV6-5 | TGTGCCAGCAGCCCGCCCGGGGCCAAGGGAGCTTTCTTT | CASSPPGAKGAFF
TRBJ1-3 | NA | NA | TRBV5-1 | TGCGCCAGCAGTTTAGGGGACAACTCTGGAAACACCATATATTTT | CASSLGDNSGNTIYF